This TCR beta chain emerged from a study of blood T cell repertoires in COVID-19. On the study more broadly: The analysed material was cDNA or gDNA that came from T cells, B-cell-depleted T cells, or PBMCs.

CDR1 and CDR2 (germline): SGHRS, YFSETQ. This CDR3 is built from 14 residues. With 4 bases clipped from V and 3 bases from J, the junction kept 7 bases outside the gene matches. Under the authors' procedure: Reference gene primer amplification gave estimated nucleated cell counts. TCRdb's table, derived via immunoSEQ multiplex PCR, lists solely in-frame clones and lacks some. Clonal size and the V and J genes are those of that table, whereas D and trimming came from the DNA. In the table there are 140,000 to 150,000 clones, more than 60% of which are singletons. This sequence was found in an older woman with acute or convalescent COVID-19. Sequences were obtained from peripheral blood. The chain combines TRBV5-1 with TRBJ2-7, with 7 nucleotides matching TRBD2. The CDR3 reads CASSPRGDHYEQYF. CDR3 sequence (DNA): TGCGCCAGCAGCCCCCGGGGGGACCACTACGAGCAGTACTTC.